The 8 T cell receptor beta chains listed next were all sequenced from one sample in a study of blood T cell repertoires in COVID-19. Produced via immunoSEQ multiplex PCR; TCRdb's table is partial and in-frame only. Of fewer than 85,000 clones listed, 75% to 90% are singletons. Sequencing input: peripheral blood. Receptors were obtained from a middle-aged man with active COVID-19.

The chain recombines TRBV6-5 with TRBJ1-4, with 7 nucleotides matching TRBD1. Germline CDR1 is MNHEY and CDR2 is SVGAGI. With 6 bases clipped from V and 3 bases from J, the junction kept 7 bases outside the gene matches. The CDR3 runs to 15 residues. The CDR3 sequence is CASRRSGQPNEKLFF. CDR3 in DNA: TGTGCCAGCAGGCGATCGGGACAGCCTAATGAAAAACTGTTTTTT.

About this clone itself: Relative to the germline gene, one junction end is altered; a read error may explain this. The chain is built from TRBV12-3 or TRBV12-4 and TRBJ2-5; possibly TRBD1 for D (5 bases). This CDR3 has 11 amino acids. CDR3 region: CASSFGALKDF. CDR3 DNA: TGTGCCAGCAGTTTTGGGGCCCTCAAGGACTTC.

The V call is TRBV18, the J call TRBJ2-6; no reliable D call. There are 13 residues in the CDR3. Germline lookup yields CDR1 KGHSH and CDR2 LQKENI. V lost 6 bases and J lost 0, with 3 bases in between. CDR3: CASSVSGANVLTF. The DNA of the CDR3 is TGTGCCAGCTCCGTCTCTGGGGCCAACGTCCTGACTTTC.

This clone was seen a single time. The J gene is TRBJ2-3, the V gene TRBV30; 8 bases line up with TRBD2. Trimming took 1 base from V and 8 from J; bases not matched to a gene: 5. Germline CDR1 reads GTSNPN; CDR2 reads SVGIG (reference sequence). The CDR3 loop spans 13 amino acids. The CDR3 is CAWSGSGKGTQYF. In DNA form, the CDR3 reads TGTGCCTGGAGTGGTAGCGGGAAGGGTACGCAGTATTTT.

The chain employs TRBV7-9 and TRBJ1-2; 7 bases match TRBD1. The CDR3 runs to 13 residues. The germline V gene has CDR1 SEHNR and CDR2 FQNEAQ (reference sequence). J lost 8 bases, V lost 5 bases, and 8 bases had no gene match. This CDR3 is CASSPTGVLGYTF. In DNA form, the CDR3 reads TGTGCCAGCAGCCCTACAGGGGTTTTAGGCTACACCTTC. The whole variable domain, filled in from reference TRBV7-9 and TRBJ1-2, reads DTGVSQNPRHKITKRGQNVTFRCDPISEHNRLYWYRQTLGQGPEFLTYFQNEAQLEKSRLLSDRFSAERPKGSFSTLEIQRTEQGDSAMYLCASSPTGVLGYTFGSGTRLTVV.

The chain joins TRBV6-5 to TRBJ2-7, with D maybe TRBD1 (6 bases). CDR1 is MNHEY, CDR2 SVGAGI, per germline. The CDR3 runs to 15 residues. Between the trimmed V and J ends, which lost 0 bases and 0 bases, there was a span of 9 bases. CDR3 sequence: CASSYSQGSSYEQYF. The CDR3 DNA reads as TGTGCCAGCAGTTACTCGCAGGGGAGCTCCTACGAGCAGTACTTC.

This clone has a single count. This rearrangement joins TRBV4-2 to TRBJ2-2; 9 nucleotides match TRBD2. The length of the CDR3 is 16 residues. The V gene's germline CDR1 is LGHNA and CDR2 YNFKEQ. J gave up 6 bases and V 0 bases, and 5 bases lay outside the gene matches. CDR3 in DNA: TGTGCCAGCAGCCAAGAAGGACTAGCGAGCCCCGGGGAGCTGTTTTTT. This translates into CASSQEGLASPGELFF.

This clone has only a few counts. The J gene is TRBJ1-1, the V gene TRBV7-9, with 11 bases matching TRBD1. Trimming cost V 4 bases and J 0 bases; bases outside gene matches: 10. CDR3 length: 18 residues. Germline V gives CDR1 SEHNR, CDR2 FQNEAQ (reference sequence). The DNA of the CDR3 is TGTGCCAGCAGCTCGTATGCCGGGACAGGGGGGGTGAACACTGAAGCTTTCTTT. Encoded protein: CASSSYAGTGGVNTEAFF.